The 9 T cell receptor beta chains given below trace back to one sample, sequenced in a study of T cell changes during pregnancy in multiple sclerosis. Some clones are missing from TCRdb's copy, which holds only in-frame ones; the method was immunoSEQ multiplex PCR. The sample consists of about 57,000 clones, approximately 89% of them appearing once. The material was peripheral blood, obtained after pregnancy. The receptors were gathered from a female donor in good health, enrolled as a control in a pregnancy study.

The chain couples TRBV28 to TRBJ2-5; 10 nucleotides agree with TRBD2. V lost 10 bases, J lost 4 bases, and 12 bases stayed unmatched. The germline gives CDR1 MDHEN, CDR2 SYDVKM. The CDR3 consists of 15 residues. The CDR3 coding sequence is TGTGCCACCCTCGGGGCTAGCGGGAGCCCAGAGACCCAGTACTTC. It codes for CATLGASGSPETQYF.

The chain is built from TRBV10-3 and TRBJ2-5; 7 bases are shared with TRBD1. Germline V gene data show CDR1 as ENHRY and CDR2 as SYGVKD. The V and J ends lost 3 bases and 2 bases, in that order; junction bases with no gene match: 12. The CDR3 totals 17 residues. As DNA, the CDR3 is TGTGCCATCAGTGAACCCGCCGACAGGGCGCGGCAAGAGACCCAGTACTTC. Amino acid sequence: CAISEPADRARQETQYF.

V and J are TRBV7-2 and TRBJ1-1, with D perhaps matching TRBD1 (5 bases). V lost 1 base and J lost 2, with 11 bases in between. The CDR3 is made up of 15 amino acids. Germline lookup yields CDR1 SGHTA and CDR2 FQGNSA. Here the CDR3 reads CASSLVAGGNTEAFF. CDR3 coding DNA: TGTGCCAGCAGCTTAGTGGCGGGGGGAAACACTGAAGCTTTCTTT.

The DNA for the CDR3 is TGTGCCAGCAGTTTACGGGGACAGGCGGACGTCGGAAACACCATATATTTT. Its translation: CASSLRGQADVGNTIYF. This chain connects TRBV28 to TRBJ1-3; 8 bases match TRBD1. Looked up from germline, CDR1 is MDHEN and CDR2 is SYDVKM. This CDR3 comprises 17 residues. V dropped 2 bases and J dropped 4; count of bases not matched to a gene: 10.

The chain carries TRBV2 and TRBJ1-3; D gene uncertain. Trimming removed 6 bases at V and 1 base at J, with 7 bases between. In germline, CDR1 is SNHLY, CDR2 FYNNEI. This CDR3 is 13 amino acids long. CDR3 sequence: CASRTGSGNTIYF. The CDR3 nucleotides read TGTGCCAGCAGAACGGGTTCTGGAAACACCATATATTTT.

The chain combines TRBV7-9 with TRBJ2-1; D may be TRBD1 (6 bases). Germline V gene sequence: CDR1 SEHNR, CDR2 FQNEAQ (reference sequence). The CDR3 is 14 residues long. The V end was cut by 4 bases, the J end by 6 bases, with 13 bases between. The CDR3 protein is CASSYNQGSNEQFF. CDR3 DNA sequence: TGTGCCAGCAGCTACAACCAGGGGTCCAATGAGCAGTTCTTC.

V is TRBV11-2 and J is TRBJ2-2, with 7 bases that match TRBD2. V was clipped by 2 bases and J by 6 bases; unmatched bases: 3. The germline gives CDR1 SGHAT, CDR2 FQNNGV. The CDR3 length is 14 residues. The CDR3 loop is CASSLSAGAGELFF. The CDR3 coding sequence is TGTGCCAGCAGCTTATCGGCGGGAGCCGGGGAGCTGTTTTTT.

The gene calls are TRBV10-1 and TRBJ2-2; 7 positions agree with TRBD1. V lost 8 bases and J lost 1; bases outside the gene matches: 13. The CDR3 contains 17 residues. The germline gives CDR1 WNHNN, CDR2 SYGVQD (reference sequence). Here the CDR3 reads CASLCFPGQQNTGELFF. CDR3 sequence (DNA): TGCGCCAGCCTGTGTTTTCCGGGACAGCAGAACACCGGGGAGCTGTTTTTT.

This clone was detected once. This sequence joins TRBV27 and TRBJ1-1; 8 positions match TRBD1. This CDR3 comprises 15 residues. CDR1 is MNHEY, CDR2 SMNVEV, per germline (reference sequence). V lost 5 bases and J lost 1; bases outside the gene matches: 6. The CDR3 sequence is CASSLGQGRNTEAFF. The DNA of the CDR3 is TGTGCCAGCAGTCTAGGACAGGGTCGGAACACTGAAGCTTTCTTT.